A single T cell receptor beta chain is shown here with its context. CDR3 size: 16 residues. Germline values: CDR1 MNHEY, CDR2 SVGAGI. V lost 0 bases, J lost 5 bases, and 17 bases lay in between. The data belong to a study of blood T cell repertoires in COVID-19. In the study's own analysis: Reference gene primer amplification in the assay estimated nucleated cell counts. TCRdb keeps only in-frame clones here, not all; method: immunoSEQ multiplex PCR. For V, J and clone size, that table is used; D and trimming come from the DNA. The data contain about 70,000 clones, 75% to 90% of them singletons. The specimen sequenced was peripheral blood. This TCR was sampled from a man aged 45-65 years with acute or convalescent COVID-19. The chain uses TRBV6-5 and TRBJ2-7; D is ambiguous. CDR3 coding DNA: TGTGCCAGCAGTTACTCGGAGAACATGGAGATTGACGAGCAGTACTTC. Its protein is CASSYSENMEIDEQYF.